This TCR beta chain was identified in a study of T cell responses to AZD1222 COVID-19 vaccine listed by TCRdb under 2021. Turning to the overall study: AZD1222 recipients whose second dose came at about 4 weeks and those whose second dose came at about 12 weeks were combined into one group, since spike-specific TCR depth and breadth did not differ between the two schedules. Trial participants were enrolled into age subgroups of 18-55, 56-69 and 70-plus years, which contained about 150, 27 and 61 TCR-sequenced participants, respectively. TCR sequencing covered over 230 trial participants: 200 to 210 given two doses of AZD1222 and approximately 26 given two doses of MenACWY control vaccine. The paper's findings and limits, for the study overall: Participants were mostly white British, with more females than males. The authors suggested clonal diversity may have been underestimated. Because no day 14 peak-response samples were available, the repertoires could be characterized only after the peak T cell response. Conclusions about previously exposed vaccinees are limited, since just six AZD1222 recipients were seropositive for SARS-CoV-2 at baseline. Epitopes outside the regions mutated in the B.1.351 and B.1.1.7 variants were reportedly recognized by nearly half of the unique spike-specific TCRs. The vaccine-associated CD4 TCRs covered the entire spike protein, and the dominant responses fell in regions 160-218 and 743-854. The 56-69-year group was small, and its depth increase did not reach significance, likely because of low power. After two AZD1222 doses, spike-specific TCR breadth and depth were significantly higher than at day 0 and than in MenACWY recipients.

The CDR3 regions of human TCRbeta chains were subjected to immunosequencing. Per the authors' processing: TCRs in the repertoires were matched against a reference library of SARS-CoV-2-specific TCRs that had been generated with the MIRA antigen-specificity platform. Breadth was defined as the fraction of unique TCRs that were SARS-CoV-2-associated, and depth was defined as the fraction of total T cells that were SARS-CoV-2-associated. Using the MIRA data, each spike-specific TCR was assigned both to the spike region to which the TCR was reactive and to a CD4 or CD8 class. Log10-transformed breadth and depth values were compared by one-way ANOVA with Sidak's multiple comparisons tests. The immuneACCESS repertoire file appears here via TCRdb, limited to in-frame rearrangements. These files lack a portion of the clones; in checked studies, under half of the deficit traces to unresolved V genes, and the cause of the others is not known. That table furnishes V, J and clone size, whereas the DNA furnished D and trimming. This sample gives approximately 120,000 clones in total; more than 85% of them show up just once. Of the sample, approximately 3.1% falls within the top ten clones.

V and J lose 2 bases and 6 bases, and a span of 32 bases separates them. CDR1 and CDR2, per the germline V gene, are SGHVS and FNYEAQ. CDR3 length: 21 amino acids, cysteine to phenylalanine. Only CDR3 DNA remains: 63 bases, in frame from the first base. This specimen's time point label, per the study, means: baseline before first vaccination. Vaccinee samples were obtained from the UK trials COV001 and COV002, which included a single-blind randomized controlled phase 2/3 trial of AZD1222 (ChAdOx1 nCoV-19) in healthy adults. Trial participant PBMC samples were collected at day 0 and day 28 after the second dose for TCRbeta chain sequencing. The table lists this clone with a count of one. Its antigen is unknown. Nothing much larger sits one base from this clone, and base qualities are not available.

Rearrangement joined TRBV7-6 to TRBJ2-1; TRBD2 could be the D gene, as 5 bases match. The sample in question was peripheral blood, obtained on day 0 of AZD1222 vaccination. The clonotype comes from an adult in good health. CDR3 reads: CASSLRRLSEWEWALGNEQFF. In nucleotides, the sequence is TGTGCCAGCAGCTTAAGACGACTGAGCGAGTGGGAGTGGGCTCTCGGCAATGAGCAGTTCTTC.